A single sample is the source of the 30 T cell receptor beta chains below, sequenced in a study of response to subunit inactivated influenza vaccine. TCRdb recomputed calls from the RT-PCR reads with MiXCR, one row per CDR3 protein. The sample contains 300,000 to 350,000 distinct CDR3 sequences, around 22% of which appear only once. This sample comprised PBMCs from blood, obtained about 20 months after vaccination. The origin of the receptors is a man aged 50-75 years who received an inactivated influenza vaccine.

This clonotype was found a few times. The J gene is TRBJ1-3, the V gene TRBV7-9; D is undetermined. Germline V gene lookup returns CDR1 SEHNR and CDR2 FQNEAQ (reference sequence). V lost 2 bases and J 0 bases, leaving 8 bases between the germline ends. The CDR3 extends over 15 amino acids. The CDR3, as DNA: TGTGCCAGCAGCTTACAGTCCCGCTCTGGAAACACCATATATTTT. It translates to CASSLQSRSGNTIYF.

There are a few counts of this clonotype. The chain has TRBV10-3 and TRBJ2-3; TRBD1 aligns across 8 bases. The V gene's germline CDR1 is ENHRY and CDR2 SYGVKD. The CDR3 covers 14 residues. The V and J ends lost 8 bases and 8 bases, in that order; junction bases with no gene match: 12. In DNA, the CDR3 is TGTGCCATCGGACAGGGCCAAATCGGGGGTACGCAGTATTTT. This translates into CAIGQGQIGGTQYF.

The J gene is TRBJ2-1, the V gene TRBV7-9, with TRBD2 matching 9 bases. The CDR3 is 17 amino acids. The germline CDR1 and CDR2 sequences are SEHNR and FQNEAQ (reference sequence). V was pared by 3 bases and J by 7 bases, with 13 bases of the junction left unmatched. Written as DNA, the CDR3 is TGTGCCAGCAGCTTCCCCCTGGGTAGCGGGAGCCCGAATGAGCAGTTCTTC. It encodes CASSFPLGSGSPNEQFF.

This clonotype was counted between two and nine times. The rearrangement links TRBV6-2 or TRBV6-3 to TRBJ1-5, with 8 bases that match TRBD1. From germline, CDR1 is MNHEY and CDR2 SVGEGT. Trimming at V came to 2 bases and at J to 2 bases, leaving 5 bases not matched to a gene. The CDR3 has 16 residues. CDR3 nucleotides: TGTGCCAGCAGTTACGGACAGGGAACGGGCAATCAGCCCCAGCATTTT. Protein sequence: CASSYGQGTGNQPQHF.

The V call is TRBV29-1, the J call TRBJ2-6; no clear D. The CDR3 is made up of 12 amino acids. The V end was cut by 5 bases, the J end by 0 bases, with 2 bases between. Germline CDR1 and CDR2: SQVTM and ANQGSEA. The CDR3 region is CSVHSGANVLTF. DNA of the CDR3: TGCAGCGTTCACTCTGGGGCCAACGTCCTGACTTTC.

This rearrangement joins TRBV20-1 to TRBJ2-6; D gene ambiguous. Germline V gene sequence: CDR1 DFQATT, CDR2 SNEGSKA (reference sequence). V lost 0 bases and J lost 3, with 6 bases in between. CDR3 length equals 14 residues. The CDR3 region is CSARDINGANVLTF. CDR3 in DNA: TGCAGTGCTAGAGACATCAATGGGGCCAACGTCCTGACTTTC.

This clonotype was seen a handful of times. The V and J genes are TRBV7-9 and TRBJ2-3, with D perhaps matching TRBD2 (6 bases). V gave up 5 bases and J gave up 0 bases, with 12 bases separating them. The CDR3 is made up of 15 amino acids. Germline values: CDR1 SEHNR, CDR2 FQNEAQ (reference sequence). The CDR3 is CASSETSGSTDTQYF. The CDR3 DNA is TGTGCCAGCAGCGAGACTAGTGGTAGCACAGATACGCAGTATTTT.

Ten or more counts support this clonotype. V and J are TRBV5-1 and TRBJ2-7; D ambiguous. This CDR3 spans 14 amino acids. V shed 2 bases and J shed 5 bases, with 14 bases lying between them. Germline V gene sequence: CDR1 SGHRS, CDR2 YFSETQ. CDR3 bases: TGCGCCAGCAGCTTTCGTACAAATGACGACGAGCAGTACTTC. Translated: CASSFRTNDDEQYF.

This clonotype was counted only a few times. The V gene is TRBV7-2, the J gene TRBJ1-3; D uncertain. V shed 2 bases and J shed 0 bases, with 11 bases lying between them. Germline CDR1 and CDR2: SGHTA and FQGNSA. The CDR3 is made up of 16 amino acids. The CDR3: CASSLMSSSSGNTIYF. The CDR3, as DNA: TGTGCCAGCAGCTTAATGTCTTCTTCCTCTGGAAACACCATATATTTT.

CDR3 residues: CASSQGQGPSPLHF. In nucleotides, the CDR3 is TGTGCCAGCAGCCAAGGACAGGGTCCTTCACCCCTCCACTTT. This chain links TRBV3-1 with TRBJ1-6; 7 nucleotides line up with TRBD1. From germline, CDR1 is LGHDT and CDR2 YNNKEL (reference sequence). Trimming at V came to 1 base and at J to 9 bases, leaving 3 bases not matched to a gene. The CDR3 totals 14 residues.

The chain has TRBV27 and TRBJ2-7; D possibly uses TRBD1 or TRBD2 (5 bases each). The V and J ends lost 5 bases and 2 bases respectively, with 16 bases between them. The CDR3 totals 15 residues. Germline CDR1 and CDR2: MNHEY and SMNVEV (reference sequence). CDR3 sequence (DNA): TGTGCCAGCAGTGCTTCTGGCCGGGACCCCTACGAGCAGTACTTC. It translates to CASSASGRDPYEQYF.

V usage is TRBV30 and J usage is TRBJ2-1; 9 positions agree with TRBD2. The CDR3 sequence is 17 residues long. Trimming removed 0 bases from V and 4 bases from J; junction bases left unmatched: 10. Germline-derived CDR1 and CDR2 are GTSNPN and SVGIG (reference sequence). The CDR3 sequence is CAWSVHLLAGRYNEQFF. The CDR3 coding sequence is TGTGCCTGGAGTGTACACTTACTAGCGGGCCGGTACAATGAGCAGTTCTTC.

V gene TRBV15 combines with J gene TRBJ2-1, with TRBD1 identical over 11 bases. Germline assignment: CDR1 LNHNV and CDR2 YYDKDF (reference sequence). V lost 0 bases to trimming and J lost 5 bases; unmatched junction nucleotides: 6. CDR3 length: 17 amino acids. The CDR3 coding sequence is TGTGCCACCAGCAGAGATCTAGGACAGGGGGCTAACAATGAGCAGTTCTTC. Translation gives CATSRDLGQGANNEQFF.

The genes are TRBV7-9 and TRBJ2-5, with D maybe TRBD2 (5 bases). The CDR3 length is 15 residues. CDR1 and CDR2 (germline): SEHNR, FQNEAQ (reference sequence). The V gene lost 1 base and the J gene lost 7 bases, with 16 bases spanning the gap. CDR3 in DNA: TGTGCCAGCAGCTTAGTCTTCTCGGGATACGGGACCCAGTACTTC. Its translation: CASSLVFSGYGTQYF.

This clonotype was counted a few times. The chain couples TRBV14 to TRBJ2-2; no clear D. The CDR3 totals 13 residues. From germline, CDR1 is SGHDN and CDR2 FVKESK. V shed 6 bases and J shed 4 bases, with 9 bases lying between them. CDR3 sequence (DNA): TGTGCCAGCAGGCCGTTGGGCACCGGGGAGCTGTTTTTT. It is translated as CASRPLGTGELFF.

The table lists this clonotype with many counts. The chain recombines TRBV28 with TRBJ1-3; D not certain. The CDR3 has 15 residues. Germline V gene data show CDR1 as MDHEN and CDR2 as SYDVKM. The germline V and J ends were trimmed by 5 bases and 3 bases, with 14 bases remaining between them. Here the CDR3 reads CASSPPRVGGNTIYF. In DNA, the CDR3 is TGTGCCAGCAGTCCACCCCGGGTGGGTGGAAACACCATATATTTT.

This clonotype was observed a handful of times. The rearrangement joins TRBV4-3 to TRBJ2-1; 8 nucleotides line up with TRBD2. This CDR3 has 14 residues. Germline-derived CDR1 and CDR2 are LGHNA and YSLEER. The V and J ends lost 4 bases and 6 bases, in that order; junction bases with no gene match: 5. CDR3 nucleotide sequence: TGCGCCAGCAGCCCCCCGGGACTAGTCAATGAGCAGTTCTTC. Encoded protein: CASSPPGLVNEQFF.

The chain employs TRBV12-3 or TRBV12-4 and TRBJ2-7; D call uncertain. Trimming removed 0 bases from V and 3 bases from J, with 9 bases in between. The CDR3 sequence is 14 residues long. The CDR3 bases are TGTGCCAGCAGTTTAGCGGGCCCGGACTACGAGCAGTACTTC. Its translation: CASSLAGPDYEQYF.

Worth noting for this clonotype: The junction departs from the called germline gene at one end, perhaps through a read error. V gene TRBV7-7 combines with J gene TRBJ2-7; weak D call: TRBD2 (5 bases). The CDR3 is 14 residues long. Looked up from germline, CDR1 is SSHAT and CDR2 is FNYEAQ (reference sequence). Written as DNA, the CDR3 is TGTGCTAGCAGCTTGGACTCGTTTCGCAACGAGCAGTACTTC. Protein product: CASSLDSFRNEQYF.

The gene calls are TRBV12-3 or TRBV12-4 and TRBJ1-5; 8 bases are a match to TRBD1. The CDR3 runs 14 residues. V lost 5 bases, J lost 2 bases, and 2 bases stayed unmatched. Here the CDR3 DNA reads TGTGCCAGCAGTAAGACAGGGGGCAATCAGCCCCAGCATTTT. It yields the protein CASSKTGGNQPQHF.

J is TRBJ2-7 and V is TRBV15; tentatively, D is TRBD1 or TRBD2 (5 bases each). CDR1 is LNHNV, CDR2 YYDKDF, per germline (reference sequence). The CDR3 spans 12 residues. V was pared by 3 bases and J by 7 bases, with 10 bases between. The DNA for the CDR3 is TGTGCCACCAGCAGTGGGACGGGGGAGCAGTACTTC. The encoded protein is CATSSGTGEQYF.

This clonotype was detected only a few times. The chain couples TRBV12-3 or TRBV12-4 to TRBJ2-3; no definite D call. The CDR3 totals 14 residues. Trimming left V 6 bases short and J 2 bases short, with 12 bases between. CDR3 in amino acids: CASRTFDFTDTQYF. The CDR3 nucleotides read TGTGCCAGCAGAACGTTCGACTTCACAGATACGCAGTATTTT.

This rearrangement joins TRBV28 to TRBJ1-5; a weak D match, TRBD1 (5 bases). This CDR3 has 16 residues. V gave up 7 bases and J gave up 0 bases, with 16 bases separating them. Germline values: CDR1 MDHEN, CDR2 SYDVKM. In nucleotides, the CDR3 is TGTGCCAGCATCGCTACAGGCGGGCATAGCAATCAGCCCCAGCATTTT. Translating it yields CASIATGGHSNQPQHF.

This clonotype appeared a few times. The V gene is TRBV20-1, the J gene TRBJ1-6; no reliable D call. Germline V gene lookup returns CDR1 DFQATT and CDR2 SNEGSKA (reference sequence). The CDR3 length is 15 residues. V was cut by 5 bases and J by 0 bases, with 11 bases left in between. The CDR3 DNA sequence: TGCAGTGCTCTATGGCAAAGCTCCTATAATTCACCCCTCCACTTT. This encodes CSALWQSSYNSPLHF.

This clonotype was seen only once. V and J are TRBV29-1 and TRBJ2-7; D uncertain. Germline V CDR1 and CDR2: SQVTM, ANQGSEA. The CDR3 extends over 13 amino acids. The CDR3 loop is CTQVWNRSYEQYF. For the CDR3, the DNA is TGCACCCAGGTTTGGAATAGGTCCTACGAGCAGTACTTC.

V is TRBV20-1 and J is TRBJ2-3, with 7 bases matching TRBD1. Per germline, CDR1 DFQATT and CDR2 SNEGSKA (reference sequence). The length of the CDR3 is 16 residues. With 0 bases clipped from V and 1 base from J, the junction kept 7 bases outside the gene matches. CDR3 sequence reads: CSARDPAGGRTDTQYF. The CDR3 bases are TGCAGTGCTAGAGATCCCGCAGGGGGACGCACAGATACGCAGTATTTT.

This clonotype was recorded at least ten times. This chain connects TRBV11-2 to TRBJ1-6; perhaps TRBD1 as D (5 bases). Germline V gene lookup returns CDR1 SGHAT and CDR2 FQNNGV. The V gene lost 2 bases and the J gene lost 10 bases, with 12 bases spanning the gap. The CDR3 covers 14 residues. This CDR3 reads CASSLQGRRSPLHF. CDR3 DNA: TGTGCCAGCAGCTTACAGGGCCGGCGGTCACCCCTCCACTTT.

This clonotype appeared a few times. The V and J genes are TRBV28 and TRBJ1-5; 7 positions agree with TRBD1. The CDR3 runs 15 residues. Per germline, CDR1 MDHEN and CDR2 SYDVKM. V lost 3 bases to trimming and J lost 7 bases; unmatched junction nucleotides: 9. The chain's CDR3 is CASSLPSQGGQPQHF. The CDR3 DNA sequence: TGTGCCAGCAGTTTGCCGAGTCAGGGGGGGCAGCCCCAGCATTTT. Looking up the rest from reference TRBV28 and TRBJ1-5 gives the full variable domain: DVKVTQSSRYLVKRTGEKVFLECVQDMDHENMFWYRQDPGLGLRLIYFSYDVKMKEKGDIPEGYSVSREKKERFSLILESASTNQTSMYLCASSLPSQGGQPQHFGDGTRLSIL.

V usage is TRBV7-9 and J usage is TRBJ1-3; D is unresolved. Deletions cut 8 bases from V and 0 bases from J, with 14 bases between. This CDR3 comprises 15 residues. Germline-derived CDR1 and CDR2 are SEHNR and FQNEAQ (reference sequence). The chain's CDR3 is CASAPGPRSGNTIYF. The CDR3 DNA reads TGTGCCAGCGCCCCGGGTCCCCGCTCTGGAAACACCATATATTTT.

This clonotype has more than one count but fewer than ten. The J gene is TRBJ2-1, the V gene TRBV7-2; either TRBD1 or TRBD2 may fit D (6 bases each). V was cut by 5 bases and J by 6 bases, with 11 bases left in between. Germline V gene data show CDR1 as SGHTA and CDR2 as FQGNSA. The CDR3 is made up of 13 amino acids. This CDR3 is CASSRGTANEQFF. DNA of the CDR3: TGTGCCAGCAGCAGGGGGACTGCCAATGAGCAGTTCTTC.